This T cell receptor beta chain was captured by sequencing in a study of shared clonotypes between healthy human individuals. In its sample, this clone was seen a few times. Sorted-subset replicate PCR reactions were performed with about 200 ng DNA, corresponding to roughly 30,000 T cell genomes. Libraries were prepared by immunoSEQ multiplex PCR; TCRdb keeps only in-frame clonotypes and omits some of them. Of millions of clones detected, roughly nine tenths appear once; the ten largest clones hold around 0.14%. There are 14 residues in the CDR3. CDR1 and CDR2 from the germline V gene are KGHSH and LQKENI. V lost 3 bases to trimming and J lost 5 bases; unmatched junction nucleotides: 4.

This rearrangement joins TRBV18 to TRBJ1-1; 9 bases fit TRBD1. The sequenced sample was naive CD4+ T cells sorted from blood. This sample's subset: CD45RA+ positively selected. This clonotype was sampled from a man younger than 30 in good health. The CDR3 reads CASSPGTGKTEAFF. The CDR3 DNA sequence: TGTGCCAGCTCACCCGGGACAGGGAAAACTGAAGCTTTCTTT. The full variable domain, in which reference TRBV18 and TRBJ1-1 provide the parts outside the CDR3, is NAGVMQNPRHLVRRRGQEARLRCSPMKGHSHVYWYRQLPEEGLKFMVYLQKENIIDESGMPKERFSAEFPKEGPSILRIQQVVRGDSAAYFCASSPGTGKTEAFFGQGTRLTVV.